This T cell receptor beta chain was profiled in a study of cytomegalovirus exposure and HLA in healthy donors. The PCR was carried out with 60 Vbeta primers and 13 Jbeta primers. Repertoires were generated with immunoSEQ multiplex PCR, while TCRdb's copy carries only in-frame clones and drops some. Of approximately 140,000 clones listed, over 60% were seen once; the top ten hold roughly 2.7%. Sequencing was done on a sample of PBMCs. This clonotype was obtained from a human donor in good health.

The CDR3: CASSRREGQPQHF. The CDR3 DNA is TGTGCCAGCAGTAGAAGGGAGGGTCAGCCCCAGCATTTT. The chain joins TRBV6-1 to TRBJ1-5; D is ambiguous. Germline values: CDR1 MNHNS, CDR2 SASEGT. The germline V and J ends were trimmed by 5 bases and 6 bases, with 11 bases remaining between them. The CDR3 runs 13 residues.